This TCR beta chain emerged from a study of blood T cell repertoires in COVID-19. Background on the study: Donors in the United States, Italy and Spain gave samples during acute or convalescent COVID-19. T cells, B-cell-depleted T cells, or PBMCs supplied cDNA or gDNA.

Study processing details: Amplification from reference gene primers served as the basis for estimated nucleated cell counts. The protocol was immunoSEQ multiplex PCR, while the TCRdb copy is restricted to in-frame clones and leaves out a portion. V and J calls and clone size follow that table, whereas D and trimming were derived from the DNA. The table shows around 150,000 clones, with roughly 73% occurring only once. CDR3 length: 12 amino acids. CDR1 is SGDLS and CDR2 is YYNGEE in the germline V gene. The V gene lost 3 bases and the J gene lost 3 bases, with 3 bases spanning the gap. The chain couples TRBV9 to TRBJ2-2, with D unresolved. Sequenced sample: peripheral blood. The clonotype comes from a man between 70 and 80 years old with acute or convalescent COVID-19. CDR3 in DNA: TGTGCCAGCAGCGCGGACACCGGGGAGCTGTTTTTT. Amino acid sequence: CASSADTGELFF.